The rows below give T cell receptor beta chains drawn from one sample of a study of blood T cell repertoires in COVID-19. Repertoires were generated with immunoSEQ multiplex PCR, while TCRdb's copy carries only in-frame clones and drops some. The table lists just over 65,000 clones, just over 85% of them singletons, with roughly 8% in the top ten. Sequenced sample: peripheral blood. The receptors originated from a young man with acute or convalescent COVID-19. Both conserved end residues are trimmed from each CDR3. The order of the fields is J gene, CDR3 length, V gene, CDR3 protein.

j_gene: TRBJ1-1; len: 10; v_gene: TRBV2; CDR3aa: ASMNPGGEAF
j_gene: TRBJ2-1; len: 15; v_gene: TRBV11-2; CDR3aa: ASSSEGLKLVRNEQF
j_gene: TRBJ2-7; len: 12; v_gene: TRBV19; CDR3aa: ASSIGGPGYEQY
j_gene: TRBJ2-2; len: 14; v_gene: TRBV6-5; CDR3aa: ASSSRDVTRGGELF
j_gene: TRBJ1-6; len: 13; v_gene: TRBV13; CDR3aa: ASSAGKARRSPLH
j_gene: TRBJ2-7; len: 9; v_gene: TRBV20-1; CDR3aa: SFPVVYEQY
j_gene: TRBJ1-2; len: 11; v_gene: TRBV7-8; CDR3aa: ASSTGQGYGYT
j_gene: TRBJ1-1; len: 12; v_gene: TRBV10-1; CDR3aa: ASSSRGTRAEAF
j_gene: TRBJ2-4; len: 12; v_gene: TRBV12-2; CDR3aa: ASRLTDTKNIQY
j_gene: TRBJ1-2; len: 9; v_gene: TRBV12-5; CDR3aa: ASGWGRVST
j_gene: TRBJ2-3; len: 10; v_gene: TRBV7-2; CDR3aa: ASNHGTDTQY
j_gene: TRBJ2-1; len: 13; v_gene: TRBV28; CDR3aa: ASSSSGLARNEQF
j_gene: TRBJ2-3; len: 13; v_gene: TRBV5-5; CDR3aa: ASSPGQGDTDTQY
j_gene: TRBJ1-2; len: 13; v_gene: TRBV3-1/TRBV3-2; CDR3aa: ASSPAAAGGDGYT
j_gene: TRBJ1-5; len: 13; v_gene: TRBV6-2/TRBV6-3; CDR3aa: ASSTYRTGNQPQH
j_gene: TRBJ2-7; len: 11; v_gene: TRBV28; CDR3aa: ASSGTGSYEQY
j_gene: TRBJ2-5; len: 16; v_gene: TRBV28; CDR3aa: ASSRGIAGINRQETQY
j_gene: TRBJ1-1; len: 11; v_gene: TRBV2; CDR3aa: ASMGQMNTEAF
j_gene: TRBJ2-2; len: 10; v_gene: TRBV5-4; CDR3aa: ASRFPGGELF
j_gene: TRBJ2-1; len: 12; v_gene: TRBV28; CDR3aa: ASITSGRAIEQF
j_gene: TRBJ2-3; len: 11; v_gene: TRBV11-1; CDR3aa: ASKRQGADTQY
j_gene: TRBJ1-6; len: 13; v_gene: TRBV25-1; CDR3aa: ASSEKWTGNSPLH
j_gene: TRBJ2-5; len: 12; v_gene: TRBV5-4; CDR3aa: ASSTGQGEETQY
j_gene: TRBJ1-2; len: 13; v_gene: TRBV24-1; CDR3aa: ATSDPGQADYGYT
j_gene: TRBJ1-5; len: 10; v_gene: TRBV7-9; CDR3aa: ASSKTNQPQH
j_gene: TRBJ2-1; len: 12; v_gene: TRBV29-1; CDR3aa: SGVDRGFYNEQF
j_gene: TRBJ2-7; len: 12; v_gene: TRBV15; CDR3aa: ATSRGGTGDEQY
j_gene: TRBJ1-6; len: 12; v_gene: TRBV14; CDR3aa: ASSQTGRNSPLH
j_gene: TRBJ2-2; len: 15; v_gene: TRBV7-9; CDR3aa: ASSLSRAGGGTGELF
j_gene: TRBJ2-1; len: 8; v_gene: TRBV20-1; CDR3aa: SAPYNEQF
j_gene: TRBJ2-1; len: 13; v_gene: TRBV4-1; CDR3aa: ASSQDGLSYNEQF
j_gene: TRBJ2-3; len: 16; v_gene: TRBV7-9; CDR3aa: ASSLDPLRGASTDTQY
j_gene: TRBJ1-2; len: 15; v_gene: TRBV7-9; CDR3aa: ASSTQKDSISNYGYT
j_gene: TRBJ1-4; len: 11; v_gene: TRBV18; CDR3aa: ASSPDLYRELF
j_gene: TRBJ1-2; len: 13; v_gene: TRBV5-1; CDR3aa: ASSPQGQGASGYT